The 3 T cell receptor beta chains listed next were all sequenced from one sample in a study of cytomegalovirus exposure and HLA in healthy donors. A multiplex PCR was run with 60 Vbeta primers and 13 Jbeta primers. Assay used: immunoSEQ multiplex PCR; TCRdb lists only in-frame clones, some missing. Here the sample spans about 210,000 clones, around 80% being singletons. The sample consisted of PBMCs. These receptors came from a boy under 18 in good health and CMV-seronegative.

The gene calls are TRBV2 and TRBJ1-1; possible D gene TRBD1, 6 bases. The V gene lost 4 bases and the J gene lost 1 base, with 19 bases spanning the gap. The CDR3 runs 17 residues. Germline V gene data show CDR1 as SNHLY and CDR2 as FYNNEI. Written as DNA, the CDR3 is TGTGCCAGCAGTGCCCCTTTTGGGGGGGGCACGAACACTGAAGCTTTCTTT. It is translated as CASSAPFGGGTNTEAFF.

The V gene is TRBV5-4, the J gene TRBJ2-5; TRBD1 aligns across 7 bases. The CDR3 is 14 amino acids. V shed 4 bases, J shed 5 bases, and the junction held 8 bases outside the gene matches. Per germline, CDR1 SGHNT and CDR2 YYREEE (reference sequence). CDR3 amino acids: CASSRVGGEETQYF. The CDR3 DNA reads as TGTGCCAGCAGCCGGGTAGGGGGCGAGGAGACCCAGTACTTC.

CDR3 nucleotides: TGTGCCAGCAGCCTGGGTATAGCGAACACTGAAGCTTTCTTT. This gives the protein CASSLGIANTEAFF. The chain joins TRBV5-6 to TRBJ1-1, with D hard to call. This CDR3 is built from 14 residues. V gave up 4 bases and J gave up 1 base, with 11 bases separating them. From germline, CDR1 is SGHDT and CDR2 YYEEEE.